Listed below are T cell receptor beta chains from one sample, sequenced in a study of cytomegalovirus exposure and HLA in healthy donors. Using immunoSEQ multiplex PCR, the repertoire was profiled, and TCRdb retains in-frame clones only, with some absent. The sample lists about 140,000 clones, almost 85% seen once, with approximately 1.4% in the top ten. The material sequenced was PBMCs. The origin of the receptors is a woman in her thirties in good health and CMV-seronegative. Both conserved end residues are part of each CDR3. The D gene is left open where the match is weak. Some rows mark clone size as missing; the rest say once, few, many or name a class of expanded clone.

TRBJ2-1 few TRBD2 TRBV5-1 CASSYTGGFSYNEQFF TGCGCCAGCAGCTATACCGGGGGGTTCTCCTACAATGAGCAGTTCTTC
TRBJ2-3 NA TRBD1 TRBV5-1 CASSFMTGGSTDTQYF TGCGCCAGCAGCTTTATGACAGGGGGGAGCACAGATACGCAGTATTTT
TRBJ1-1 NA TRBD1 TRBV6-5 CASSKGQGNTEAFF TGTGCCAGCAGCAAGGGACAGGGAAACACTGAAGCTTTCTTT
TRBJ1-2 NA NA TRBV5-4 CASSRTELNYGYTF TGTGCCAGCAGCCGGACAGAACTTAACTATGGCTACACCTTC
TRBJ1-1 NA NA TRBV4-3 CASSQASGGTHDTEAFF TGCGCCAGCAGCCAAGCGTCCGGGGGGACCCATGACACTGAAGCTTTCTTT
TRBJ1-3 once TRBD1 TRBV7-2 CASSGRTGVGNTIYF TGTGCCAGCAGCGGACGGACAGGGGTAGGAAACACCATATATTTT
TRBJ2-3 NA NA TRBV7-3 CASSLSYGQDTQYF TGTGCCAGCAGCTTAAGCTACGGACAAGATACGCAGTATTTT
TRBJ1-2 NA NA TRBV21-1 CAGQGRANYGYTF TGTGCCGGACAGGGACGAGCTAACTATGGCTACACCTTC
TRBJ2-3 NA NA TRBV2 CASRVGGGPPDTQYF TGTGCCAGCAGAGTTGGGGGGGGGCCTCCAGATACGCAGTATTTT
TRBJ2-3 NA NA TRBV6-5 CASSYVRESDTQYF TGTGCCAGCAGTTACGTACGGGAATCAGATACGCAGTATTTT
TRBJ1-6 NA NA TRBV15 CATSRDPSTPLHF TGTGCCACCAGCAGAGATCCCAGTACACCCCTCCACTTT
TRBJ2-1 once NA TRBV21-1 CASSKYGQGVYNEQFF TGTGCCAGCAGCAAATACGGACAGGGGGTCTACAATGAGCAGTTCTTC
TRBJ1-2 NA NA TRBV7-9 CASSSIGTPYGYTF TGTGCCAGCAGCTCGATCGGGACACCCTATGGCTACACCTTC
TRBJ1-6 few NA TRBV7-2 CASSLDRAPLHF TGTGCCAGCAGCTTAGACAGAGCACCCCTCCACTTT
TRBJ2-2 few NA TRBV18 CASSPIETGELFF TGTGCCAGCTCACCAATAGAAACCGGGGAGCTGTTTTTT
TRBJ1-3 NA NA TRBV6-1 CASRGGGFGNTIYF TGTGCCAGCAGGGGCGGGGGTTTTGGAAACACCATATATTTT
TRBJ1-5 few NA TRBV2 CASRFGQGGSNQPQHF TGTGCCAGCAGATTTGGCCAGGGAGGGAGCAATCAGCCCCAGCATTTT
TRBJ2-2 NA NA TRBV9 CASTARDTGELFF TGTGCCAGCACGGCCAGGGACACCGGGGAGCTGTTTTTT
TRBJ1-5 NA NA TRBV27 CASSYAGSNQPQHF TGTGCCAGCAGTTACGCAGGTAGCAATCAGCCCCAGCATTTT
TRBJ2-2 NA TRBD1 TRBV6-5 CASSYSTGTGELFF TGTGCCAGCAGTTACTCGACAGGGACCGGGGAGCTGTTTTTT
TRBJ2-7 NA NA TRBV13 CASSPGGPLSEQYF TGTGCCAGCAGCCCCGGGGGTCCCCTTTCCGAGCAGTACTTC
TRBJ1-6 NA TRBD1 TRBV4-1 CASSQRTGPYSPLHF TGCGCCAGCAGCCAAAGGACAGGACCGTATTCACCCCTCCACTTT
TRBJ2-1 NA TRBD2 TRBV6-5 CASSFRGGTGEQFF TGTGCCAGCAGTTTTCGCGGGGGGACCGGTGAGCAGTTCTTC
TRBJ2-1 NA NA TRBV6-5 CASSYSFVQGYNEQFF TGTGCCAGCAGTTACTCGTTCGTCCAGGGCTACAATGAGCAGTTCTTC
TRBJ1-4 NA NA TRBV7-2 CASSRHFATNEKLFF TGTGCCAGCAGCCGACACTTTGCAACTAATGAAAAACTGTTTTTT
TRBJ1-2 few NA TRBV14 CASSQGTANYGYTF TGTGCCAGCAGCCAAGGGACAGCCAACTATGGCTACACCTTC
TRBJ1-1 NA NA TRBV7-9 CASSQSWETGSFF TGTGCCAGCAGCCAAAGCTGGGAAACAGGCTCTTTCTTT
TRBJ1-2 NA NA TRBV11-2 CASSLTTGSYSYGYTF TGTGCCAGCAGCTTAACAACAGGGTCTTATAGCTATGGCTACACCTTC
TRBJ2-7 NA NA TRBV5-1 CASTESFTGEQYF TGCGCCAGCACCGAGAGTTTTACCGGGGAGCAGTACTTC
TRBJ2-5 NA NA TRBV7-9 CASSSPPLGGGLYQETQYF TGTGCCAGCAGCTCACCGCCGCTCGGCGGGGGCCTGTACCAAGAGACCCAGTACTTC
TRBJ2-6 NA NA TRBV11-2 CASSPLTGVLSGANVLTF TGTGCCAGCAGCCCGCTGACAGGAGTCCTCTCTGGGGCCAACGTCCTGACTTTC
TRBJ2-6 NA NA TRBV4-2 CASSQERVSGANVLTF TGTGCCAGCAGCCAAGAGCGGGTATCTGGGGCCAACGTCCTGACTTTC
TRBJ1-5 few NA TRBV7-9 CASSETGSNQPQHF TGTGCCAGCAGCGAAACAGGGAGCAATCAGCCCCAGCATTTT
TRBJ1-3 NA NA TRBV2 CASRLSGNTIYF TGTGCCAGCAGACTCTCTGGAAACACCATATATTTT
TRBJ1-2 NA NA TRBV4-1 CASSQRESGHYGYTF TGCGCCAGCAGCCAACGGGAGTCGGGGCACTATGGCTACACCTTC
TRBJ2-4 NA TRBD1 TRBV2 CASTAGTGGNIQYF TGTGCCAGCACGGCCGGGACAGGAGGAAACATTCAGTACTTC
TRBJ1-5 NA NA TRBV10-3 CAISEQFRAGEVPQHF TGTGCCATCAGTGAACAATTTAGGGCAGGGGAAGTGCCCCAGCATTTT
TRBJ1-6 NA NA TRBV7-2 CASSLAWQGHSPLHF TGTGCCAGCAGCTTAGCTTGGCAGGGGCACTCACCCCTCCACTTT
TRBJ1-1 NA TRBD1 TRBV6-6 CASSSHSGGWDTEAFF TGTGCCAGCAGCTCACACTCAGGGGGGTGGGACACTGAAGCTTTCTTT
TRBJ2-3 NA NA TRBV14 CASSKVRTQYF TGTGCCAGCAGCAAAGTCAGGACGCAGTATTTT
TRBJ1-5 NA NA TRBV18 CASSSVPREAISNQPQHF TGTGCCAGCTCTTCGGTCCCCAGGGAGGCGATAAGCAATCAGCCCCAGCATTTT
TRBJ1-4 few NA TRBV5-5 CASSLGQGNEKLFF TGTGCCAGCAGCTTGGGTCAGGGAAATGAAAAACTGTTTTTT
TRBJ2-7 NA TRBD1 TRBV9 CASSPGQTISYEQYF TGTGCCAGCAGCCCGGGACAGACCATTTCCTACGAGCAGTACTTC
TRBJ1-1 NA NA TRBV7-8 CASSFRGGVNTEAFF TGTGCCAGCAGCTTTCGGGGGGGTGTGAACACTGAAGCTTTCTTT
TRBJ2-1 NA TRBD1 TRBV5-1 CASSLGVPGQGNEQFF TGCGCCAGCAGCTTGGGAGTCCCGGGACAGGGGAATGAGCAGTTCTTC
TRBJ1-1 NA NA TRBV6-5 CASSYTLGGEAFF TGTGCCAGCAGTTACACCCTAGGAGGCGAAGCTTTCTTT
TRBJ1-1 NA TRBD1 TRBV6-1 CASSGTVEAFF TGTGCCAGCAGCGGGACAGTTGAAGCTTTCTTT
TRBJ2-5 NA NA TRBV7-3 CASSPRGTTRETQYF TGTGCCAGCAGCCCCCGCGGGACGACGAGGGAGACCCAGTACTTC
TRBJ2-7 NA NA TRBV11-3 CASSPRGSSYEQYF TGTGCCAGCAGCCCCCGCGGCAGCTCCTACGAGCAGTACTTC
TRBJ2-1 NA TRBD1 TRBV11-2 CASSQGVNNEQFF TGTGCCAGCAGCCAGGGGGTGAACAATGAGCAGTTCTTC
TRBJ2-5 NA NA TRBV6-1 CASSDTSGTQETQYF TGTGCCAGCAGTGACACGTCGGGAACCCAAGAGACCCAGTACTTC
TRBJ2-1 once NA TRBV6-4 CASSESGASSYNEQFF TGTGCCAGCAGTGAATCGGGTGCCAGCTCCTACAATGAGCAGTTCTTC
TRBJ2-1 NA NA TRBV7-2 CASSLIRTYNEQFF TGTGCCAGCAGCTTAATCAGGACCTACAATGAGCAGTTCTTC
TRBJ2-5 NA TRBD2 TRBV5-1 CASSPPGLGVQETQYF TGCGCCAGCAGCCCGCCGGGACTAGGCGTCCAAGAGACCCAGTACTTC